This T cell receptor (beta chain) is from a study of post-analysis software for immune sequencing data. The wider study: Multiple sclerosis in the patients followed relapsing-remitting, secondary progressive and progressive-relapsing courses. Study-level points and caveats: Versus controls, multiple sclerosis patients showed significantly lower diversity (normalized Chao1). Five TRBV segments appeared more often in patients than in controls, and TRBV5-6, TRBV5-1 and TRBV20-1 were among these.

The authors incorporated unique molecular identifiers into the TCR beta cDNA libraries. TCRdb analysed the PCR reads with MiXCR anew, one entry per CDR3 protein. The sample holds around 770,000 distinct CDR3 sequences, around 46% seen once. With 0 bases removed from V and 6 bases from J, the gap between germline ends came to 14 bases. There are 16 residues in the CDR3. CDR1 is SGHVS, CDR2 FQNEAQ, per germline. Comments on this clonotype: Its antigen remains unidentified.

The sample consisted of blood. The source is a girl aged 5 to 17 with multiple sclerosis. The chain links TRBV7-8 to TRBJ1-4, with D hard to call. The CDR3 nucleotides read TGTGCCAGCAGCTTAGCTGAGGTGTGGGAATATGAAAAACTGTTTTTT. Translated, it gives CASSLAEVWEYEKLFF. The whole variable domain, remainder taken from reference TRBV7-8 and TRBJ1-4, is GAGVSQSPRYKVAKRGQDVALRCDPISGHVSLFWYQQALGQGPEFLTYFQNEAQLDKSGLPSDRFFAERPEGSVSTLKIQRTQQEDSAVYLCASSLAEVWEYEKLFFGSGTQLSVL.